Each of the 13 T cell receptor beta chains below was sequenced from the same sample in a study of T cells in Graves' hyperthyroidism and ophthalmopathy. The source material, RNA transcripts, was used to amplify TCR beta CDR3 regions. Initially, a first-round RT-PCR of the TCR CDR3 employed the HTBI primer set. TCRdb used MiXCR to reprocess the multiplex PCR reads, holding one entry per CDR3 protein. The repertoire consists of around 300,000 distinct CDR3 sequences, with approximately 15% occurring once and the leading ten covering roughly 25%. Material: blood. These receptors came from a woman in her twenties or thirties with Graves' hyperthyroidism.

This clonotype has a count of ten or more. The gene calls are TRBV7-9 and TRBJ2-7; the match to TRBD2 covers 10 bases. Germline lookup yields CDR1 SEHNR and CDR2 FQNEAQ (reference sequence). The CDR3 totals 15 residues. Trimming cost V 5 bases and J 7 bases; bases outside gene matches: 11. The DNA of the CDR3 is TGTGCCAGCAGCCTGCTAGCGGGAGTGTCTAAGGAGCAGTACTTC. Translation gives CASSLLAGVSKEQYF.

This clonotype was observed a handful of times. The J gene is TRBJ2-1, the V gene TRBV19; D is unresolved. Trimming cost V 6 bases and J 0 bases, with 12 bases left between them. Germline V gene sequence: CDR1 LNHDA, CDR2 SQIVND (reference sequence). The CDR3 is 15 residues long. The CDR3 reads CASRSISSSYNEQFF. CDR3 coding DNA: TGTGCCAGTAGATCAATATCGAGCTCCTACAATGAGCAGTTCTTC.

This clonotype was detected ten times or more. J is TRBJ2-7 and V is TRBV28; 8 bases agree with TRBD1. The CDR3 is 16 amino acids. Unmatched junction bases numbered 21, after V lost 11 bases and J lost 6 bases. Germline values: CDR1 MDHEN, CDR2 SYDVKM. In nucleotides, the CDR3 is TGTGCCGCTCGACAGGGGCGACGGCAAAGTTGGGCCGAGCAGTACTTC. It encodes CAARQGRRQSWAEQYF. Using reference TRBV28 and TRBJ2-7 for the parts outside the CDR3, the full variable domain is DVKVTQSSRYLVKRTGEKVFLECVQDMDHENMFWYRQDPGLGLRLIYFSYDVKMKEKGDIPEGYSVSREKKERFSLILESASTNQTSMYLCAARQGRRQSWAEQYFGPGTRLTVT.

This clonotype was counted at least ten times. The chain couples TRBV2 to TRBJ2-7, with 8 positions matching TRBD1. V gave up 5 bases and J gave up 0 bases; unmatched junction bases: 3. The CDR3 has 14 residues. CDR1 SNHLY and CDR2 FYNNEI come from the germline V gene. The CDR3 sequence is CASSFTGGSYEQYF. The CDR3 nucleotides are TGTGCCAGCAGTTTCACAGGGGGCTCCTACGAGCAGTACTTC.

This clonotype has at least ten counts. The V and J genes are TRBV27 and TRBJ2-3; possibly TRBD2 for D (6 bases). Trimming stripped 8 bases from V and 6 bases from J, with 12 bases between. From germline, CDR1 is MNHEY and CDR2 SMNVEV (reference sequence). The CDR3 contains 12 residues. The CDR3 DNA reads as TGTGCCAGCGGGGCTCGGGGGGATACGCAGTATTTT. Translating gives CASGARGDTQYF.

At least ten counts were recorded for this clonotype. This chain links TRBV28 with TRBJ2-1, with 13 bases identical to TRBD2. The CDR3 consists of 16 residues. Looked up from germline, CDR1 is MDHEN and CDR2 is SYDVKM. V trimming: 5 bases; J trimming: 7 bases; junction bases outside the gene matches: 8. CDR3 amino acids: CASSGGGLAGRNEQFF. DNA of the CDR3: TGTGCCAGCAGTGGGGGGGGACTAGCGGGAAGGAATGAGCAGTTCTTC.

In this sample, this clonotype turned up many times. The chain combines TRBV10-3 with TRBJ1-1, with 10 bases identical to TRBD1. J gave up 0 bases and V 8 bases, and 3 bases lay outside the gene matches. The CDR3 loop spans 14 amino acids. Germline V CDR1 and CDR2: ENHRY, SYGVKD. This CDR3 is CAIGTGEMNTEAFF. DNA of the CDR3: TGTGCCATCGGGACAGGGGAAATGAACACTGAAGCTTTCTTT.

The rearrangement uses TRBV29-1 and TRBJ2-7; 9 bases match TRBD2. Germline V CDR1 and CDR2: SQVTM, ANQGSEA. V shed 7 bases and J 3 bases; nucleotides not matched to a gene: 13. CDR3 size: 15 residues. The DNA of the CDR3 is TGCAGCGCCCAAAGCGGCGGGAGGGCCCACTACGAGCAGTACTTC. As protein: CSAQSGGRAHYEQYF.

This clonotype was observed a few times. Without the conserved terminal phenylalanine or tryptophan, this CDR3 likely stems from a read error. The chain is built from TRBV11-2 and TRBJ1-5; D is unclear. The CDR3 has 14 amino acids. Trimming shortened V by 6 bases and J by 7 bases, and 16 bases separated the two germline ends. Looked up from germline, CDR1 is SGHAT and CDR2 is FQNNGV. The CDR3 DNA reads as TGTGCCAGCAGTCAAGTCGGGGTCGGGCAGCCCCAGCATTCT. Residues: CASSQVGVGQPQHS.

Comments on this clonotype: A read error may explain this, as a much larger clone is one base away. The CDR3 region is CASSQGGGQEETQYF. The CDR3 DNA follows: TGTGCCAGCAGCCAAGGGGGAGGACAGGAAGAGACCCAGTACTTC. The V and J genes are TRBV3-1 and TRBJ2-5; the D gene is possibly TRBD1 (7 bases). This CDR3 has 15 amino acids. The V end was cut by 1 base, the J end by 3 bases, with 12 bases between. The germline CDR1 and CDR2 sequences are LGHDT and YNNKEL (reference sequence).

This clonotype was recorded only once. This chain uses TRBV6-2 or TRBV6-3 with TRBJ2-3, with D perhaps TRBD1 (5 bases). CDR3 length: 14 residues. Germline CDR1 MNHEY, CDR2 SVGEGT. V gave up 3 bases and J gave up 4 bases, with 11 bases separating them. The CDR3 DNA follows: TGTGCCAGCAGTTATCGGGCCAGGGCAGATACGCAGTATTTT. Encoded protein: CASSYRARADTQYF.

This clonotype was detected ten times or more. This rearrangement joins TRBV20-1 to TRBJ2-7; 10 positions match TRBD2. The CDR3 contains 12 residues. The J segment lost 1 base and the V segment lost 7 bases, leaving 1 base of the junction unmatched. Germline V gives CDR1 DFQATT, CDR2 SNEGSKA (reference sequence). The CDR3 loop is CSGTSGSYEQYF. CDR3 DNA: TGCAGTGGGACTAGCGGTTCCTACGAGCAGTACTTC.

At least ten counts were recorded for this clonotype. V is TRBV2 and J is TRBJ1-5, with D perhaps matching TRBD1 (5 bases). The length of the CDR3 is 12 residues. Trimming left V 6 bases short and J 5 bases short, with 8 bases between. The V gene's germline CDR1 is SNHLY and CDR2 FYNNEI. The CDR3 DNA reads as TGTGCCAGCAGACTCAGGGATCAGCCCCAGCATTTT. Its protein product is CASRLRDQPQHF.